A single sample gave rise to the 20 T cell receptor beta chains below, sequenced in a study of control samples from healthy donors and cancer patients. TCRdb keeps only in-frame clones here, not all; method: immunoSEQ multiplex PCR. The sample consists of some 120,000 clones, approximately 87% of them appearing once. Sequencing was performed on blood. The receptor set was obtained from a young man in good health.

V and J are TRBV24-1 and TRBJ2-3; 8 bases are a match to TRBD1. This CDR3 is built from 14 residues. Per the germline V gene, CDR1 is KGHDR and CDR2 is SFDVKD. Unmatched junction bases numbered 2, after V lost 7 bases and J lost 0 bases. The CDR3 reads CATSRGLSTDTQYF. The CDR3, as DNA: TGTGCCACCAGCAGGGGGCTTAGCACAGATACGCAGTATTTT.

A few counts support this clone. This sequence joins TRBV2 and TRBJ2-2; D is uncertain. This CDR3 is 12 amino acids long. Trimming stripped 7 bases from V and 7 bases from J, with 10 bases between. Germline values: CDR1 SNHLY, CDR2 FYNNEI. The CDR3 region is CASNFERGELFF. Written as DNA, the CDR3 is TGTGCCAGCAACTTCGAGCGCGGGGAGCTGTTTTTT. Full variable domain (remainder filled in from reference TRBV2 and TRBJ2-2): EPEVTQTPSHQVTQMGQEVILRCVPISNHLYFYWYRQILGQKVEFLVSFYNNEISEKSEIFDDQFSVERPDGSNFTLKIRSTKLEDSAMYFCASNFERGELFFGEGSRLTVL.

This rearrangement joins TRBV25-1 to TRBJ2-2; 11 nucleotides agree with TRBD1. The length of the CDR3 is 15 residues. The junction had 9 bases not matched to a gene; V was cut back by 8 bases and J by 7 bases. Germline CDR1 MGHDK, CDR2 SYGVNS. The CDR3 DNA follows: TGTGCCAGCCACTGGGGACAGGGGGGAAACGGGGAGCTGTTTTTT. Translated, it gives CASHWGQGGNGELFF.

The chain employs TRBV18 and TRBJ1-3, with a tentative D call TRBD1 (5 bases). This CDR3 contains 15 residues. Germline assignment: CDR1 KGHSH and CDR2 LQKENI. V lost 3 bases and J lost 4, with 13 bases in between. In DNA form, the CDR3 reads TGTGCCAGCTCACCCGGGACGGGCGCCGGAAACACCATATATTTT. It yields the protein CASSPGTGAGNTIYF.

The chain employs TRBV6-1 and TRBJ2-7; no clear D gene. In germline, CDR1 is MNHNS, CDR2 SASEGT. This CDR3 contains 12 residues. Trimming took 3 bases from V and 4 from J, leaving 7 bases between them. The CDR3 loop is CASSDGWYEQYV. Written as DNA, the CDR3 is TGTGCCAGCAGTGACGGGTGGTACGAGCAGTACGTC.

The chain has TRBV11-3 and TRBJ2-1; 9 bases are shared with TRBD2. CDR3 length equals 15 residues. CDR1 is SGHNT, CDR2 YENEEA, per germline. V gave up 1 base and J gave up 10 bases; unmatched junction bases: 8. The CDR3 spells CASSLGQAGGREQFF. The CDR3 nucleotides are TGTGCCAGCAGCTTAGGTCAAGCGGGGGGCAGGGAGCAGTTCTTC.

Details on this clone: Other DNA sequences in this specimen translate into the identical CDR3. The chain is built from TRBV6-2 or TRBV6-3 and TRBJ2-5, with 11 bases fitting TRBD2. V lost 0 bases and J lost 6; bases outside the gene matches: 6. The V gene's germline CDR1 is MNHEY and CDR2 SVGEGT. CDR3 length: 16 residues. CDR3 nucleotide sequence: TGTGCCAGCAGTTACTCCCAGACTAGCGGGGTAAAGACCCAGTACTTC. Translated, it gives CASSYSQTSGVKTQYF.

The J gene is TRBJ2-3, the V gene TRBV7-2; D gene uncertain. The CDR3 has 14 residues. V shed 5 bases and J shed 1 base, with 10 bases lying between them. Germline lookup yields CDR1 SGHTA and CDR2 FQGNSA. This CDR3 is CASSPRLGTDTQYF. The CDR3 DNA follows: TGTGCCAGCAGCCCCCGACTGGGCACAGATACGCAGTATTTT.

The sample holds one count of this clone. The chain's CDR3 is CASRAHQEKLFF. The CDR3 DNA reads TGTGCCAGCAGAGCCCATCAGGAAAAACTGTTTTTT. V gene TRBV2 combines with J gene TRBJ1-4, with D unresolved. CDR1 is SNHLY, CDR2 FYNNEI, per germline. This CDR3 contains 12 residues. With 6 bases removed from V and 8 bases from J, the gap between germline ends came to 10 bases.

CDR3 nucleotide sequence: TGTGCCAGCAGTACGAGCGGTCAGCCCCAGCATTTT. Its protein product is CASSTSGQPQHF. V gene TRBV6-5 combines with J gene TRBJ1-5; D call uncertain. Germline V gene sequence: CDR1 MNHEY, CDR2 SVGAGI. The V gene lost 5 bases and the J gene lost 6 bases, with 8 bases spanning the gap. The CDR3 spans 12 residues.

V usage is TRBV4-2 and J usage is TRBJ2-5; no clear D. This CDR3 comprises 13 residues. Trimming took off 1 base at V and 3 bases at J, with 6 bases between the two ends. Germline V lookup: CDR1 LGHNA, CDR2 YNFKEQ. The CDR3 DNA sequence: TGTGCCAGCAGCCAAGCAGGAGAAGAGACCCAGTACTTC. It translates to CASSQAGEETQYF.

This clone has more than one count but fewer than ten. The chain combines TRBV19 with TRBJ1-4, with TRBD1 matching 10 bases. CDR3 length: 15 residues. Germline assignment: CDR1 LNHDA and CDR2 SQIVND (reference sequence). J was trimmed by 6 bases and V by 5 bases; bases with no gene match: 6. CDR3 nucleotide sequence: TGTGCCAGTAGTTCCTCCGGGACAGGGGATGAAAAACTGTTTTTT. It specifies CASSSSGTGDEKLFF.

CDR3: CASSQAPGGGYGYTF. CDR3 nucleotides: TGTGCCAGCAGCCAAGCTCCAGGGGGCGGCTATGGCTACACCTTC. This sequence joins TRBV3-1 (or the pseudogene TRBV3-2) and TRBJ1-2, with TRBD1 identical over 8 bases. Trimming cost V 1 base and J 4 bases; bases outside gene matches: 5. The CDR3 totals 15 residues. CDR1 is LGHDT and CDR2 is YNNKEL in the germline V gene (reference sequence).

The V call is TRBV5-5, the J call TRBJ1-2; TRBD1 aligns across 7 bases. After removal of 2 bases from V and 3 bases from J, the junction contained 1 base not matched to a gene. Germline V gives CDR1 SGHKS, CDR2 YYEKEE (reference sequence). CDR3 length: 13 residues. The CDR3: CASSLGGDYGYTF. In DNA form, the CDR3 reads TGTGCCAGCAGCTTAGGGGGCGACTATGGCTACACCTTC.

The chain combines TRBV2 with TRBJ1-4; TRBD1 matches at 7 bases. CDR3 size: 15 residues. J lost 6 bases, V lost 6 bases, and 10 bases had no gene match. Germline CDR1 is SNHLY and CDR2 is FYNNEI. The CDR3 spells CASRYTGEGDEKLFF. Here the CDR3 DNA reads TGTGCCAGCAGATATACAGGGGAAGGGGATGAAAAACTGTTTTTT.

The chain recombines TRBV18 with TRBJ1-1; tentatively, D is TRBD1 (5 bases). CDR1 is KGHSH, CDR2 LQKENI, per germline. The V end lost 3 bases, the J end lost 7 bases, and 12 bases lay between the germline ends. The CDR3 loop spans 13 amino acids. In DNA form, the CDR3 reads TGTGCCAGCTCACCGGTCAGGGTTTTTGAAGCTTTCTTT. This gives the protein CASSPVRVFEAFF.

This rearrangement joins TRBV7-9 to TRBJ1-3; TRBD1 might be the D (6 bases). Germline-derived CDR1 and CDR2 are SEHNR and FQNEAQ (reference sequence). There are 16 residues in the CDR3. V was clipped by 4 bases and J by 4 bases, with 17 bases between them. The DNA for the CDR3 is TGTGCCAGCAGCTCTTCGAACAGGGATGCGGGAAACACCATATATTTT. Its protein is CASSSSNRDAGNTIYF. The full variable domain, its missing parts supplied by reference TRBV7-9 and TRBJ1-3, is DTGVSQNPRHKITKRGQNVTFRCDPISEHNRLYWYRQTLGQGPEFLTYFQNEAQLEKSRLLSDRFSAERPKGSFSTLEIQRTEQGDSAMYLCASSSSNRDAGNTIYFGEGSWLTVV.

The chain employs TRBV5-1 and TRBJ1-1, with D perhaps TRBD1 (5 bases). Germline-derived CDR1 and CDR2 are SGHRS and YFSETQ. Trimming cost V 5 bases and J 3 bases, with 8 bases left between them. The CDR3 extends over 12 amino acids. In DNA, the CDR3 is TGCGCCAGCAGTTCAGGGTACACTGAAGCTTTCTTT. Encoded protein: CASSSGYTEAFF.

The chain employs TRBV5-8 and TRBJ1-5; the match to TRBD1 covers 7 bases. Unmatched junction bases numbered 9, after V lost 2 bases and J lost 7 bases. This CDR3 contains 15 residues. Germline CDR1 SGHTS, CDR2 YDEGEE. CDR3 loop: CASSFVQGMRQPQHF. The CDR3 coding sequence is TGTGCCAGCAGCTTTGTACAGGGGATGCGCCAGCCCCAGCATTTT.

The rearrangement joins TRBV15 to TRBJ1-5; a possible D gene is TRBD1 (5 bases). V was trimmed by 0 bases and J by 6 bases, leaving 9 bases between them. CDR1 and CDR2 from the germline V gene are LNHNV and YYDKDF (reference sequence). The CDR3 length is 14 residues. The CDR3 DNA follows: TGTGCCACCAGCAGAGATTGGGGGGTTCAGCCCCAGCATTTT. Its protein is CATSRDWGVQPQHF.